Given below is one T cell receptor (beta chain) in context. The sample belongs to a study of monozygotic twins with inflammatory bowel disease. Looked up from germline, CDR1 is SGHRS and CDR2 is YFSETQ. This CDR3 is 16 amino acids long. Following a re-call of the 5' RACE reads, TCRdb has one entry per CDR3 protein and lacks DNA. The sample has fewer than 550,000 distinct CDR3 sequences. The sample comprised blood. This TCR came from a human donor with ulcerative colitis or Crohn's disease, or a healthy co-twin of an affected twin (not recorded which). The chain uses TRBV5-1 and TRBJ2-2; without DNA, the TCRdb call of TRBD2 cannot be checked. The CDR3 spells CASSLVASGDTGELFF.